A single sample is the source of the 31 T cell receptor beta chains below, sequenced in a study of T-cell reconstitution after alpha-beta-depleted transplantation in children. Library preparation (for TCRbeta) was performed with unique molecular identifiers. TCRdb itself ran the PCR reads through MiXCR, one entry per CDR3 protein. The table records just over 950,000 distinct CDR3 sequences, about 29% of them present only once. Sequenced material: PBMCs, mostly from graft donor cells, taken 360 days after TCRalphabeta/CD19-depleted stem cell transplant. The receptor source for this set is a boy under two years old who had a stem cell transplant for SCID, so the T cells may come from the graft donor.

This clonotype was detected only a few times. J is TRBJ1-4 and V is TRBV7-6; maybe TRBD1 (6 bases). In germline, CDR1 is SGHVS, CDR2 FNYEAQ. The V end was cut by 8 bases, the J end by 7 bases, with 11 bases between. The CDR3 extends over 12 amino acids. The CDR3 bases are TGTGCCAGCCGGGACAATTCTGAAAAACTGTTTTTT. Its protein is CASRDNSEKLFF.

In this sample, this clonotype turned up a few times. CDR3 loop: CASSQGAGTGDQPQHF. CDR3 nucleotides: TGTGCCAGCAGCCAAGGGGCCGGGACAGGGGATCAGCCCCAGCATTTT. V usage is TRBV4-2 and J usage is TRBJ1-5, with 10 bases fitting TRBD1. This CDR3 is 16 amino acids long. Germline V gene lookup returns CDR1 LGHNA and CDR2 YNFKEQ. V was pared by 1 base and J by 5 bases, with 5 bases of the junction left unmatched.

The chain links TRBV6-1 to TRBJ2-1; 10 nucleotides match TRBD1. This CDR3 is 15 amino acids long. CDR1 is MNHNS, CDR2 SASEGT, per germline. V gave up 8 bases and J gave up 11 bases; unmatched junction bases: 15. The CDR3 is CASGPGQGILPKQFF. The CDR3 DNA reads TGTGCCAGCGGCCCGGGACAGGGGATCCTCCCCAAGCAGTTCTTC.

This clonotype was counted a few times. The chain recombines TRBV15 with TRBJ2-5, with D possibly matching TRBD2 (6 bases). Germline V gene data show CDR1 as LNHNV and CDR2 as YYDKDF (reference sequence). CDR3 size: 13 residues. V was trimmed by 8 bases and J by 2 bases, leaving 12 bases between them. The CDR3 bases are TGTGCCACCCGGGGGACTCCACAAGAGACCCAGTACTTC. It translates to CATRGTPQETQYF.

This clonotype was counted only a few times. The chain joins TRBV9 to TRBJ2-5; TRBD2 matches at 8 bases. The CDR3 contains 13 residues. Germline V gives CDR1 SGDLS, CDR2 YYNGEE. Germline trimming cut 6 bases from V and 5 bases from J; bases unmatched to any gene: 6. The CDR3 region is CASNRRGVETQYF. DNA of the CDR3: TGTGCCAGCAACAGGCGGGGGGTCGAGACCCAGTACTTC.

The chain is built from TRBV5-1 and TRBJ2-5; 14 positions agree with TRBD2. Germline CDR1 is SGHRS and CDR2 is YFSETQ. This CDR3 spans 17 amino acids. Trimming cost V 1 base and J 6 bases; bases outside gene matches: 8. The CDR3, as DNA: TGCGCCAGCAGCTTGTCGACTAGCGGGGGGGGCTCGAAGACCCAGTACTTC. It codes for CASSLSTSGGGSKTQYF.

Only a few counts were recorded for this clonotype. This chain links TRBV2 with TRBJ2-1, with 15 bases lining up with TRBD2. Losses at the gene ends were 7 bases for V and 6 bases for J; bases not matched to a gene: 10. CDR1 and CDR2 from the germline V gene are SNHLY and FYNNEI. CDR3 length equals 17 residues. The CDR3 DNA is TGTGCCAGCACCCTCCCTGGACTAGCGGGGGGGCCCAATGAGCAGTTCTTC. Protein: CASTLPGLAGGPNEQFF.

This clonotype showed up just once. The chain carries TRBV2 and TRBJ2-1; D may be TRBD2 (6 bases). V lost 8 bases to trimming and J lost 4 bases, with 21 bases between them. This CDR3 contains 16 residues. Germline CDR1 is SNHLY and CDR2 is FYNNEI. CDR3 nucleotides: TGTGCCAGCCGACCGAAGGGCGGGGTTTGGTACAATGAGCAGTTCTTC. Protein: CASRPKGGVWYNEQFF.

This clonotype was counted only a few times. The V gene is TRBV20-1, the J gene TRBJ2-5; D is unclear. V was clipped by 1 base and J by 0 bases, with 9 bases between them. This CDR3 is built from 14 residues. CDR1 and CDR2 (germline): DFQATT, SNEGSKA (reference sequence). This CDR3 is CSARGLLYQETQYF. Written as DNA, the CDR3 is TGCAGTGCTAGAGGGCTGCTGTACCAAGAGACCCAGTACTTC.

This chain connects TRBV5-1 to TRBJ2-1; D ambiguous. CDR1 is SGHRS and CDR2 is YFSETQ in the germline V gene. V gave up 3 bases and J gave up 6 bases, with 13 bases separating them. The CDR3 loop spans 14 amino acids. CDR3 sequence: CASSYLSSSNEQFF. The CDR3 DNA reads TGCGCCAGCAGCTACCTAAGTAGTAGCAATGAGCAGTTCTTC.

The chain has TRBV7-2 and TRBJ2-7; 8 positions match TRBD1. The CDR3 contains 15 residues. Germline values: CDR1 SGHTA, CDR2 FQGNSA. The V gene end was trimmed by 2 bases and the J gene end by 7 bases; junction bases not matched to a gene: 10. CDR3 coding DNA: TGTGCCAGCAGCTTAAACCCTACAGGGGGAAGGGAGCAGTACTTC. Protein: CASSLNPTGGREQYF.

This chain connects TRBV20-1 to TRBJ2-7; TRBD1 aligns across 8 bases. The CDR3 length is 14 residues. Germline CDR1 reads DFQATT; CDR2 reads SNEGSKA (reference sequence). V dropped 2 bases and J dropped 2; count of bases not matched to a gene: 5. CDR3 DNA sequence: TGCAGTGCTAGAAGGGACAGGAGTCCCTACGAGCAGTACTTC. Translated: CSARRDRSPYEQYF.

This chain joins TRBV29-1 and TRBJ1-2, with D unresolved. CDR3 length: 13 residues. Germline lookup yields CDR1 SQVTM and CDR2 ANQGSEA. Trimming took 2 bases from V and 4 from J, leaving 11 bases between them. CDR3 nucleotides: TGCAGCGTTGAACGCGGAAGGGCCTATGGCTACACCTTC. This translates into CSVERGRAYGYTF.

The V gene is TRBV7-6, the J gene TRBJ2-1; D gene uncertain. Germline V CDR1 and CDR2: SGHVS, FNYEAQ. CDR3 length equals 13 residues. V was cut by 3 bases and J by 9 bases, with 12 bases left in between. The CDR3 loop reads CASSFSIGSEQFF. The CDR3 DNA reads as TGTGCCAGCAGCTTTAGTATAGGCAGTGAGCAGTTCTTC.

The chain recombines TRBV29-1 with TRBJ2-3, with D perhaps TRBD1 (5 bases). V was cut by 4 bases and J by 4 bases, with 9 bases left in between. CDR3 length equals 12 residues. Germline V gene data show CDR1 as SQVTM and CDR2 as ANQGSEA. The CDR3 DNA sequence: TGCAGCGTTGTAACAGGACCAGATACGCAGTATTTT. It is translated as CSVVTGPDTQYF.

The CDR3 DNA is TGTGCCAGCAGCGCGGATCCCGGGATCCGATTCGATGAGCAGTTCTTC. Translated: CASSADPGIRFDEQFF. The rearrangement links TRBV9 to TRBJ2-1, with D perhaps TRBD2 (5 bases). The CDR3 runs to 16 residues. V lost 3 bases and J 8 bases, leaving 21 bases between the germline ends. Germline loops: CDR1 SGDLS, CDR2 YYNGEE.

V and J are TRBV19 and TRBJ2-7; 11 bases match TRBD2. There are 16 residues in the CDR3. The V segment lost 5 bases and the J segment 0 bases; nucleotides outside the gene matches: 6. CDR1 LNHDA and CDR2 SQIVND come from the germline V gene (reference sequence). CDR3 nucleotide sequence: TGTGCCAGTAGTCCGGGACTAGCGGCCTCCTCCTACGAGCAGTACTTC. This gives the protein CASSPGLAASSYEQYF.

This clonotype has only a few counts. The CDR3 nucleotides are TGTGCCAGCAGACCCAAGGGACAGAGACTCCAAGCTAACTATGGCTACACCTTC. Translation: CASRPKGQRLQANYGYTF. The V gene is TRBV2, the J gene TRBJ1-2; 7 nucleotides align to TRBD1. Germline-derived CDR1 and CDR2 are SNHLY and FYNNEI. J was trimmed by 0 bases and V by 6 bases; bases with no gene match: 16. The CDR3 runs 18 residues.

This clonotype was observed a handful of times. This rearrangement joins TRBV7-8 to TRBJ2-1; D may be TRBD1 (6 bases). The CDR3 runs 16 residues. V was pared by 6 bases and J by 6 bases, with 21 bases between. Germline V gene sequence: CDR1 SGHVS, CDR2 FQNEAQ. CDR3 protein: CASRLRGTNNANEQFF. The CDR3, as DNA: TGTGCCAGCAGGTTAAGGGGGACAAACAACGCCAATGAGCAGTTCTTC.

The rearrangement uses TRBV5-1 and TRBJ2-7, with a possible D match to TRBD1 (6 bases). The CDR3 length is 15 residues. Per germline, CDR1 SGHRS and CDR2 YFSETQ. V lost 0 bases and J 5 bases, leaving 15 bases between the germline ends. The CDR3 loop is CASSLEVPGVNEQYF. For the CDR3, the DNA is TGCGCCAGCAGCTTGGAGGTTCCAGGGGTGAACGAGCAGTACTTC.

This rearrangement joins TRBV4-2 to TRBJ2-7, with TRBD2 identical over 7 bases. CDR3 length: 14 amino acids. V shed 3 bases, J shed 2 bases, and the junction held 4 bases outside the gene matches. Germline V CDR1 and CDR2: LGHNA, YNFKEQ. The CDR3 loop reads CASSHQRGPYEQYF. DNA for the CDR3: TGTGCCAGCAGCCATCAGCGGGGTCCCTACGAGCAGTACTTC.

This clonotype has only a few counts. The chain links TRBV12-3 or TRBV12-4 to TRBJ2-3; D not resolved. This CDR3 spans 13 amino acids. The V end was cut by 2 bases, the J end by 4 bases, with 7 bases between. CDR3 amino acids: CASSLLMADTQYF. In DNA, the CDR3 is TGTGCCAGCAGTTTATTAATGGCAGATACGCAGTATTTT.

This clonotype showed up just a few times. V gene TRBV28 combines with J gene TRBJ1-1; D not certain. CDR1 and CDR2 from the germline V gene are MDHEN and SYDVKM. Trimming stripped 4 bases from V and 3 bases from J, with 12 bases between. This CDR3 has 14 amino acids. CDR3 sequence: CASSSRVVDTEAFF. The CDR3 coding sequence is TGTGCCAGCAGTTCAAGGGTGGTGGACACTGAAGCTTTCTTT. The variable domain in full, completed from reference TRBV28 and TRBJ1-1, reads DVKVTQSSRYLVKRTGEKVFLECVQDMDHENMFWYRQDPGLGLRLIYFSYDVKMKEKGDIPEGYSVSREKKERFSLILESASTNQTSMYLCASSSRVVDTEAFFGQGTRLTVV.

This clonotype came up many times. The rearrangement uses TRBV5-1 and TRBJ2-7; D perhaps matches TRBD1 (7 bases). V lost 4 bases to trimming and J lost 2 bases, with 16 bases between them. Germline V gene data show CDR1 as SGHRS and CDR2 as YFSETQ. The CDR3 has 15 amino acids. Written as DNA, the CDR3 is TGCGCCAGCAGCATTGCGCGGGACAGCCCCTACGAGCAGTACTTC. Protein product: CASSIARDSPYEQYF.

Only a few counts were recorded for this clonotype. Here the CDR3 reads CASSRGLVDETQYF. Here the CDR3 DNA reads TGCGCCAGCAGCCGGGGACTAGTCGACGAGACCCAGTACTTC. The gene calls are TRBV5-1 and TRBJ2-5, with 8 bases aligning to TRBD2. CDR1 and CDR2 (germline): SGHRS, YFSETQ. After removal of 4 bases from V and 5 bases from J, the junction contained 7 bases not matched to a gene. CDR3 length: 14 residues.

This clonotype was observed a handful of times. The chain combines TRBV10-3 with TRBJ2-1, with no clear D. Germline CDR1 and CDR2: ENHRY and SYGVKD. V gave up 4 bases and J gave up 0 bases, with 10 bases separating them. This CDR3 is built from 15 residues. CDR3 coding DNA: TGTGCCATCAGTGGGGTGGATAGCTCCTACAATGAGCAGTTCTTC. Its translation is CAISGVDSSYNEQFF.

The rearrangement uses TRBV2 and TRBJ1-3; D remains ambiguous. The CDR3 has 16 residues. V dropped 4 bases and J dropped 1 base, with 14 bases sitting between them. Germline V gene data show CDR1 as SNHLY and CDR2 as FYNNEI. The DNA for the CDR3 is TGTGCCAGCAGTGGGCCCGGGAGCGGGTCTGGAAACACCATATATTTT. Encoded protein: CASSGPGSGSGNTIYF.

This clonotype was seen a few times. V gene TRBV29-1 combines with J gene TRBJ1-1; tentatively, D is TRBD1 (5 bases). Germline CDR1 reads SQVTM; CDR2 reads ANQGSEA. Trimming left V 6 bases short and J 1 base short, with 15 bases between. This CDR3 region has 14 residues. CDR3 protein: CSVAEGQGNTEAFF. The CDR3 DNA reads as TGCAGCGTGGCCGAGGGGCAGGGGAACACTGAAGCTTTCTTT.

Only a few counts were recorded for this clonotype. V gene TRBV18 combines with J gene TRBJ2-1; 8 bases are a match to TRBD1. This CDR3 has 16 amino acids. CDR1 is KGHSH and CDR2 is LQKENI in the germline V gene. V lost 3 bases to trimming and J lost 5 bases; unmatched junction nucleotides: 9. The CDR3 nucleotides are TGTGCCAGCTCACCGGGTGTGGGACAGGCCGACAATGAGCAGTTCTTC. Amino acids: CASSPGVGQADNEQFF. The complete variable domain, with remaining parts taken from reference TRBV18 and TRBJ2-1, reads NAGVMQNPRHLVRRRGQEARLRCSPMKGHSHVYWYRQLPEEGLKFMVYLQKENIIDESGMPKERFSAEFPKEGPSILRIQQVVRGDSAAYFCASSPGVGQADNEQFFGPGTRLTVL.

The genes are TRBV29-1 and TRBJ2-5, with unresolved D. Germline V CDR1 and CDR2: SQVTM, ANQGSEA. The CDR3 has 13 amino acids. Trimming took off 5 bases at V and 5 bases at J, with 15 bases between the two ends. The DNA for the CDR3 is TGCAGCGTTCCCCACATCGTTGGGGAGACCCAGTACTTC. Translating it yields CSVPHIVGETQYF.

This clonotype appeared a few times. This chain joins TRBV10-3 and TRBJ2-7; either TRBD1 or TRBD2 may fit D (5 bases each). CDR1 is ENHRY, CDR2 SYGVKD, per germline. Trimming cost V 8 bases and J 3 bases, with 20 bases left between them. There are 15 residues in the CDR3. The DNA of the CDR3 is TGTGCCATCCGTGCGGGTGGCAGGGATGTCTACGAGCAGTACTTC. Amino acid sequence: CAIRAGGRDVYEQYF.